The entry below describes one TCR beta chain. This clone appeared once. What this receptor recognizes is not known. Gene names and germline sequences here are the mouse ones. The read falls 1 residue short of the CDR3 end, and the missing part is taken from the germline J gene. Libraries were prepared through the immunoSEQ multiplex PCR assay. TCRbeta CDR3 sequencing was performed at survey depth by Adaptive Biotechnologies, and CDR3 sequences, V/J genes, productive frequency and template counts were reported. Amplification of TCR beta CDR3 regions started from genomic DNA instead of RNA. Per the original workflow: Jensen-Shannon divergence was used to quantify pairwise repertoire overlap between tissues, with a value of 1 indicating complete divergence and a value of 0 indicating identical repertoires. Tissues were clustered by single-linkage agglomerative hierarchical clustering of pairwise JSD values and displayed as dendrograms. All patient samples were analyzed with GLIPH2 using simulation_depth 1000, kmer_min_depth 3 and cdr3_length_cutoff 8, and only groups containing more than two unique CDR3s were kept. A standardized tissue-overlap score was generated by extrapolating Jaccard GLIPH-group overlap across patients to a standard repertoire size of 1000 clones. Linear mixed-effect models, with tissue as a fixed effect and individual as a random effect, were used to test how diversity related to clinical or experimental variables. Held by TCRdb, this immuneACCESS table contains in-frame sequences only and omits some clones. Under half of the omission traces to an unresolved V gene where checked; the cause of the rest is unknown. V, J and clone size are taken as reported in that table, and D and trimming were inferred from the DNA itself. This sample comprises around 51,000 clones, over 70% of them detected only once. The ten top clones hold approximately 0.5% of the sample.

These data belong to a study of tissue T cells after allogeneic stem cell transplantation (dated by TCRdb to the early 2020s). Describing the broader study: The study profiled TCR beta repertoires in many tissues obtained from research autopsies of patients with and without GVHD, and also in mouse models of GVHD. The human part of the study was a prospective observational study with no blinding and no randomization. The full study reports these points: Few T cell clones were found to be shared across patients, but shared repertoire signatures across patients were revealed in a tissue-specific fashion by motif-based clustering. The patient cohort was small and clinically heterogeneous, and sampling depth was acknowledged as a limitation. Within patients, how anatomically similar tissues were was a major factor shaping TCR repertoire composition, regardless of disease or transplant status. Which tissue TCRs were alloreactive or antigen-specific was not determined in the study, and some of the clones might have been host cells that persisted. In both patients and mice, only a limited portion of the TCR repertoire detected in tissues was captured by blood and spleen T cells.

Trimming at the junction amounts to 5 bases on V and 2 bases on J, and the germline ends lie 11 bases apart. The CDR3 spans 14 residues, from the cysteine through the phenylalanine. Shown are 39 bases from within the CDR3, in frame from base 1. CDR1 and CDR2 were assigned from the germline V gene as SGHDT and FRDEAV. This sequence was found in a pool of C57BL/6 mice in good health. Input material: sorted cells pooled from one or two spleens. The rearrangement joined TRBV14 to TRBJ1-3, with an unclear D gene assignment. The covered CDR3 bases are TGTGCCAGCAGGAATTGGACGGCTGGAAATACGCTCTAT. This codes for CASRNWTAGNTLY. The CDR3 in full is CASRNWTAGNTLYF.